The 27 T cell receptor beta chains below come from one sample, sequenced in a study of blood T cell repertoires in COVID-19. Assay: immunoSEQ multiplex PCR; the TCRdb copy retains only in-frame clones and omits some. This table holds 150,000 to 200,000 clones, approximately 80% found once. Sequencing input: peripheral blood. The receptors come from a man aged 55-75 years with acute or convalescent COVID-19.

To note about this clone: At one end the junction does not follow the germline gene, possibly because of a read error. As DNA, the CDR3 is TGTGCCACCAGCAGAGATGGGGGGACTCCGGCCTTCTTC. Its translation: CATSRDGGTPAFF. The rearrangement uses TRBV15 and TRBJ1-2, with D possibly being TRBD1 (5 bases). The CDR3 extends over 13 amino acids. Germline loops: CDR1 LNHNV, CDR2 YYDKDF (reference sequence).

The chain uses TRBV19 and TRBJ1-1; D gene uncertain. Per germline, CDR1 LNHDA and CDR2 SQIVND (reference sequence). Trimming stripped 2 bases from V and 0 bases from J, with 13 bases between. The CDR3 contains 16 residues. The CDR3, as DNA: TGTGCCAGTAGTATAACCCCGGGAAGCATGAACACTGAAGCTTTCTTT. It yields the protein CASSITPGSMNTEAFF.

This clone was seen more than once but under ten times. The same CDR3 also results from other DNA sequences found in this sample. J is TRBJ2-3 and V is TRBV7-2; a possible D gene is TRBD2 (6 bases). The CDR3 has 14 residues. The V end was cut by 4 bases, the J end by 5 bases, with 13 bases between. Germline values: CDR1 SGHTA, CDR2 FQGNSA. Here the CDR3 DNA reads TGTGCCAGCAGCTCCGGAGGAGGGAGAGATACGCAGTATTTT. Protein sequence: CASSSGGGRDTQYF. Filled out from reference TRBV7-2 and TRBJ2-3, the complete variable domain reads GAGVSQSPSNKVTEKGKDVELRCDPISGHTALYWYRQSLGQGLEFLIYFQGNSAPDKSGLPSDRFSAERTGGSVSTLTIQRTQQEDSAVYLCASSSGGGRDTQYFGPGTRLTVL.

This chain uses TRBV6-1 with TRBJ2-1; 9 positions match TRBD1. The CDR3 runs 16 residues. The V gene end was trimmed by 3 bases and the J gene end by 7 bases; junction bases not matched to a gene: 10. Germline CDR1 reads MNHNS; CDR2 reads SASEGT. The CDR3 coding sequence is TGTGCCAGCAGTGATCCGGGACAGGGTCCTCGTAATGAGCAGTTCTTC. Its translation is CASSDPGQGPRNEQFF.

The gene calls are TRBV27 and TRBJ1-6, with 8 bases identical to TRBD1. The CDR3 sequence is 16 residues long. V shed 2 bases and J 9 bases; nucleotides not matched to a gene: 9. CDR1 is MNHEY, CDR2 SMNVEV, per germline (reference sequence). The CDR3 protein is CASSLLKPGGGSPLHF. Here the CDR3 DNA reads TGTGCCAGCAGTTTACTCAAACCAGGGGGCGGTTCACCCCTCCACTTT.

The V gene is TRBV6-1, the J gene TRBJ1-2; D gene uncertain. CDR1 is MNHNS and CDR2 is SASEGT in the germline V gene. This CDR3 contains 13 residues. V dropped 1 base and J dropped 4 bases, with 7 bases sitting between them. The CDR3 sequence: CASSEGLLYGYTF. The CDR3 DNA is TGTGCCAGCAGTGAAGGGCTCCTCTATGGCTACACCTTC.

V is TRBV5-4 and J is TRBJ2-1, with 9 bases lining up with TRBD2. The V and J ends lost 1 base and 2 bases, in that order; junction bases with no gene match: 4. Germline CDR1 reads SGHNT; CDR2 reads YYREEE (reference sequence). The CDR3 is made up of 16 amino acids. CDR3 DNA: TGTGCCAGCAGCTTGAAAGCGGGAGGTACCTACAATGAGCAGTTCTTC. Its protein is CASSLKAGGTYNEQFF.

V gene TRBV6-6 combines with J gene TRBJ1-5; no reliable D call. Trimming took off 0 bases at V and 0 bases at J, with 6 bases between the two ends. The CDR3 totals 15 residues. Germline values: CDR1 MNHNY, CDR2 SVGAGI (reference sequence). Written as DNA, the CDR3 is TGTGCCAGCAGTTACTCGAGCGGTAGCAATCAGCCCCAGCATTTT. Protein product: CASSYSSGSNQPQHF.

This clone has a handful of counts. The chain uses TRBV15 and TRBJ2-2, with a tentative D call TRBD2 (6 bases). Trimming took 2 bases from V and 2 from J, leaving 9 bases between them. The CDR3 extends over 15 amino acids. CDR1 LNHNV and CDR2 YYDKDF come from the germline V gene (reference sequence). The DNA of the CDR3 is TGTGCCACCAGCAGAACCGGGACTAACACCGGGGAGCTGTTTTTT. Translating it yields CATSRTGTNTGELFF.

This sequence joins TRBV3-1 (or the pseudogene TRBV3-2) and TRBJ1-5; 7 bases agree with TRBD1. Trimming removed 0 bases from V and 2 bases from J; junction bases left unmatched: 4. Per germline, CDR1 LGHDT and CDR2 YNNKEL (reference sequence). This CDR3 is 16 amino acids long. The DNA for the CDR3 is TGTGCCAGCAGCCAAGACCCAACAGGGGGCAATCAGCCCCAGCATTTT. It translates to CASSQDPTGGNQPQHF.

The rearrangement joins TRBV7-2 to TRBJ1-1, with unresolved D. Germline assignment: CDR1 SGHTA and CDR2 FQGNSA. CDR3 length: 18 amino acids. The V gene lost 1 base and the J gene lost 1 base, with 19 bases spanning the gap. The CDR3 is CASSLVFSAIISNTEAFF. In DNA, the CDR3 is TGTGCCAGCAGCTTAGTATTCAGTGCAATTATTTCGAACACTGAAGCTTTCTTT.

This clone was seen a few times. V is TRBV10-3 and J is TRBJ2-5; 8 bases are shared with TRBD2. The CDR3 sequence is 16 residues long. After removal of 3 bases from V and 4 bases from J, the junction contained 10 bases not matched to a gene. Germline CDR1 ENHRY, CDR2 SYGVKD. CDR3 protein: CAISELGTRVRETQYF. The CDR3 nucleotides are TGTGCCATCAGTGAATTAGGGACTAGAGTTCGAGAGACCCAGTACTTC.

V is TRBV6-5 and J is TRBJ2-7; 9 nucleotides align to TRBD1. The V gene's germline CDR1 is MNHEY and CDR2 SVGAGI. The CDR3 length is 13 residues. Unmatched junction bases numbered 3, after V lost 7 bases and J lost 2 bases. The CDR3, as DNA: TGTGCCAGCAAAGACAGGGGGGCCTACGAGCAGTACTTC. Its protein product is CASKDRGAYEQYF.

J is TRBJ2-7 and V is TRBV25-1, with TRBD1 matching 10 bases. CDR1 is MGHDK, CDR2 SYGVNS, per germline. The CDR3 loop spans 15 amino acids. The V gene end was trimmed by 3 bases and the J gene end by 3 bases; junction bases not matched to a gene: 5. In DNA, the CDR3 is TGTGCCAGCAGTGACTCCGGGACAGGGGACTACGAGCAGTACTTC. Encoded protein: CASSDSGTGDYEQYF.

The chain has TRBV5-1 and TRBJ2-1; 9 nucleotides align to TRBD2. The CDR3 loop spans 17 amino acids. Germline CDR1 reads SGHRS; CDR2 reads YFSETQ. V gave up 2 bases and J gave up 0 bases; unmatched junction bases: 6. CDR3 sequence (DNA): TGCGCCAGCAGCTTACAGACTAGCGGTAGCTCCTACAATGAGCAGTTCTTC. Translated, it gives CASSLQTSGSSYNEQFF.

This chain links TRBV5-4 with TRBJ1-4; D is ambiguous. Between the trimmed V and J ends, which lost 4 bases and 8 bases, there was a span of 9 bases. CDR3 size: 12 residues. Germline V gene data show CDR1 as SGHNT and CDR2 as YYREEE (reference sequence). CDR3 bases: TGTGCCAGCAGCCGGGAAGGGGAAAAACTGTTTTTT. The encoded protein is CASSREGEKLFF.

The V and J genes are TRBV12-3 or TRBV12-4 and TRBJ1-1, with D possibly being TRBD1 (5 bases). The V and J ends lost 5 bases and 6 bases respectively, with 7 bases between them. The CDR3 sequence is 11 residues long. The CDR3, as DNA: TGTGCCAGCAGTCCGGGGGCTGAAGCTTTCTTT. It codes for CASSPGAEAFF.

CDR3 nucleotide sequence: TGTGCCAGCAGCTTAGGTAGGGGGGGTAATGAGCAGTTCTTC. This translates into CASSLGRGGNEQFF. This chain connects TRBV7-2 to TRBJ2-1, with D perhaps matching TRBD2 (7 bases). The CDR3 totals 14 residues. Germline assignment: CDR1 SGHTA and CDR2 FQGNSA. The V gene lost 1 base and the J gene lost 7 bases, with 11 bases spanning the gap. Drawing the rest from reference TRBV7-2 and TRBJ2-1, the complete variable domain is GAGVSQSPSNKVTEKGKDVELRCDPISGHTALYWYRQSLGQGLEFLIYFQGNSAPDKSGLPSDRFSAERTGGSVSTLTIQRTQQEDSAVYLCASSLGRGGNEQFFGPGTRLTVL.

The J gene is TRBJ1-2, the V gene TRBV6-5, with TRBD1 matching 9 bases. The germline gives CDR1 MNHEY, CDR2 SVGAGI. The CDR3 has 15 residues. Germline trimming cut 4 bases from V and 3 bases from J; bases unmatched to any gene: 6. CDR3: CASSSRDRADYGYTF. CDR3 nucleotides: TGTGCCAGCAGTTCCCGGGACAGGGCGGACTATGGCTACACCTTC.

The V gene is TRBV10-3, the J gene TRBJ1-3; D is ambiguous. Germline values: CDR1 ENHRY, CDR2 SYGVKD. CDR3 length equals 15 residues. V was clipped by 7 bases and J by 0 bases, with 13 bases between them. CDR3 nucleotide sequence: TGTGCCATCACTTCCGGAGTCAACTCTGGAAACACCATATATTTT. It is translated as CAITSGVNSGNTIYF.

This clone was found a few times. The rearrangement uses TRBV7-9 and TRBJ2-5; D not certain. CDR3 length: 12 amino acids. V was trimmed by 7 bases and J by 7 bases, leaving 13 bases between them. Germline CDR1 reads SEHNR; CDR2 reads FQNEAQ (reference sequence). For the CDR3, the DNA is TGTGCCAGCACCGAAACCGATAGGACCCAGTACTTC. Encoded protein: CASTETDRTQYF.

This clone has a single count. J is TRBJ2-3 and V is TRBV4-2; tentative D call: TRBD2 (5 bases). Trimming took 0 bases from V and 7 from J, leaving 23 bases between them. Looked up from germline, CDR1 is LGHNA and CDR2 is YNFKEQ. CDR3 length: 18 amino acids. CDR3 nucleotides: TGTGCCAGCAGCCAAGAAGGTTGGAGTTTTGGGGAGAGGTATACGCAGTATTTT. Its protein product is CASSQEGWSFGERYTQYF.

The rearrangement uses TRBV27 and TRBJ2-1; 8 bases fit TRBD2. The CDR3 length is 17 residues. The germline CDR1 and CDR2 sequences are MNHEY and SMNVEV (reference sequence). The V segment lost 0 bases and the J segment 5 bases; nucleotides outside the gene matches: 9. CDR3 in DNA: TGTGCCAGCAGTTTATCGCCCCTAGCGGGCCTAAACAATGAGCAGTTCTTC. Protein: CASSLSPLAGLNNEQFF.

The chain has TRBV18 and TRBJ2-2; D not certain. From germline, CDR1 is KGHSH and CDR2 LQKENI. This CDR3 region has 14 residues. Between the trimmed V and J ends, which lost 2 bases and 3 bases, there was a span of 7 bases. The CDR3 region is CASSPGQDTGELFF. The CDR3 DNA reads as TGTGCCAGCTCACCAGGGCAGGACACCGGGGAGCTGTTTTTT.

This chain joins TRBV18 and TRBJ1-1, with D tentatively TRBD1 (6 bases). This CDR3 has 17 residues. Trimming removed 0 bases from V and 0 bases from J, with 14 bases in between. Germline CDR1 KGHSH, CDR2 LQKENI. CDR3 coding DNA: TGTGCCAGCTCACCACCGAACACAGGGCCTATGAACACTGAAGCTTTCTTT. This codes for CASSPPNTGPMNTEAFF.

CDR3 amino acids: CASSGTGVQPQHF. The CDR3 DNA follows: TGTGCCAGCAGCGGGACAGGGGTTCAGCCCCAGCATTTT. The chain carries TRBV3-1 (or the pseudogene TRBV3-2) and TRBJ1-5, with 10 bases that match TRBD1. CDR3 length equals 13 residues. Germline assignment: CDR1 LGHDT and CDR2 YNNKEL (reference sequence). With 5 bases clipped from V and 6 bases from J, the junction kept 1 base outside the gene matches.

The chain joins TRBV6-5 to TRBJ1-4; TRBD1 might be the D (6 bases). In germline, CDR1 is MNHEY, CDR2 SVGAGI. This CDR3 contains 16 residues. Trimming stripped 4 bases from V and 2 bases from J, with 14 bases between. CDR3 in DNA: TGTGCCAGCAGTTCTCCCGGACAGATCACTAATGAAAAACTGTTTTTT. Residues: CASSSPGQITNEKLFF.